This TCR beta chain came from a study of CD8+CD57+ T cells in acquired aplastic anemia. This clonotype was seen ten or more times. Only patients with CD8+CD57+ cell expansion on flow cytometry were chosen for sequencing. The CDR3 runs to 13 residues. The germline V gene has CDR1 MRHNA and CDR2 SNTAGT. Between the trimmed V and J ends, which lost 4 bases and 8 bases, there was a span of 14 bases. The template used for profiling TCR beta VDJ and CDR3 was genomic DNA. A single record per CDR3 protein comes from TCRdb applying MiXCR to the reads. The table lists more than 150,000 distinct CDR3 sequences, about 50% of them singletons, with about an eighth in the top ten.

Input material: sorted CD4+, CD8+, or CD8+CD57+ T cells (not recorded which) from PBMCs. This clonotype originated in a human donor with aplastic anemia. V is TRBV6-4 and J is TRBJ1-1; a possible D gene is TRBD1 (6 bases). CDR3 bases: TGTGCCAGCAGTGCTGCCCGGGGGCACGAAGCTTTCTTT. Amino acids: CASSAARGHEAFF.